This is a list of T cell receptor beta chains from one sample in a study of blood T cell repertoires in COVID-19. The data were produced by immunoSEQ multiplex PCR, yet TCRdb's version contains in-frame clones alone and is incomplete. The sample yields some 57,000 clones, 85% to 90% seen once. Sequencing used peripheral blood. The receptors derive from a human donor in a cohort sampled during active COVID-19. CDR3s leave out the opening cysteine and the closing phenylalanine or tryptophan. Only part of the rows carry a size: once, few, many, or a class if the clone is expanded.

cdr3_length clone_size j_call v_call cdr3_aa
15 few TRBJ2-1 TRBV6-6 ASSRIAGGLTYNEQF
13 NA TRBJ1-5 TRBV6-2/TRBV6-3 ASSHPGQLNQPQH
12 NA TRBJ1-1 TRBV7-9 ASRPPGVQTEAF
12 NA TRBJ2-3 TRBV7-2 ASRTSGRPDTQY
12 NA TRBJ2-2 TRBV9 ASSVGQNTGELF
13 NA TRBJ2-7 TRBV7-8 ASSLTGTGAYEQY
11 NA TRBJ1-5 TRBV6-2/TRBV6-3 ASSYADNQPQH
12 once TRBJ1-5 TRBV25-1 ASTTGGGNQPQH
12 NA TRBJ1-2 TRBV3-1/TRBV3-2 ASSQGSGSYGYT
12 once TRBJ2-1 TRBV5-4 ASSLGSSLDEQF
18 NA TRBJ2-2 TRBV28 ASSPLDQGLAGYYTGELF
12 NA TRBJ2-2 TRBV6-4 ASSETPYTGELF
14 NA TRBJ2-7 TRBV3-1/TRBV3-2 ASSQDPSGNSYEQY
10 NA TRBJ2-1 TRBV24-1 ATGTGVSEQF
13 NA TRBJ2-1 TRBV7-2 ASSPRGLAGHEQF
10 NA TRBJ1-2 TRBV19 ASQGANYGYT
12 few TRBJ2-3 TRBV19 ASSKGLAGDTQY
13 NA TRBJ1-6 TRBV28 ASSLFVGRNSPLH
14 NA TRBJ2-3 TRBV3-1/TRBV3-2 ASSQEGTSNTDTQY
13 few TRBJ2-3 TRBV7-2 ASSLLAQSTDTQY
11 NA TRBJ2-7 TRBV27 ASSRARGASQY
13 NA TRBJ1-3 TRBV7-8 ASSWDRGSGNTIY
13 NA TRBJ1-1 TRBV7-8 ASRRQRGRGTEAF
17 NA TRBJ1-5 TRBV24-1 ATSEFLGQGPNSNQPQH
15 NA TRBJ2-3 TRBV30 AWSPSGLAERADTQY
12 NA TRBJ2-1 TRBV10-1 ASSPGGTGIEQF
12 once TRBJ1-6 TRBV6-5 ASRGQGLNSPLH
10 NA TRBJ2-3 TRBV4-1 ASSRPGEAQY
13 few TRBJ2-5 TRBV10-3 AIRPGLAGEETQY
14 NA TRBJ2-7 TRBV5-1 ASSLMRTSESYEQY
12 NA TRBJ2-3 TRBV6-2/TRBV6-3 ASSLDRVGDTQY